These 6 T cell receptor beta chains originate from one sample sequenced in a study of identical twins' blood T cells. TCRdb re-called the 5' RACE reads with MiXCR, one entry per CDR3 protein. The table lists 400,000 or so distinct CDR3 sequences, 28% of them singletons, with about 6% in the top ten. The specimen was PBMCs. Source of these receptors: a woman aged 18-49 years in good health.

J is TRBJ2-2 and V is TRBV6-6, with 8 bases that match TRBD2. With 7 bases clipped from V and 5 bases from J, the junction kept 6 bases outside the gene matches. Germline-derived CDR1 and CDR2 are MNHNY and SVGAGI (reference sequence). CDR3 length: 14 amino acids. This chain's CDR3 is CASIQSSGTGELFF. In nucleotides, the CDR3 is TGTGCCAGCATTCAGTCTAGCGGGACCGGGGAGCTGTTTTTT.

This clonotype has ten or more counts. The chain employs TRBV29-1 and TRBJ1-4; the match to TRBD1 covers 8 bases. V dropped 5 bases and J dropped 6; count of bases not matched to a gene: 2. Germline-derived CDR1 and CDR2 are SQVTM and ANQGSEA. This CDR3 is 12 amino acids long. Here the CDR3 reads CSVLTGDEKLFF. CDR3 in DNA: TGCAGCGTTTTGACAGGGGATGAAAAACTGTTTTTT.

This chain joins TRBV20-1 and TRBJ2-3, with 7 bases lining up with TRBD2. Unmatched junction bases numbered 6, after V lost 3 bases and J lost 3 bases. This CDR3 region has 14 residues. From germline, CDR1 is DFQATT and CDR2 SNEGSKA (reference sequence). The CDR3 DNA reads TGCAGTGCTAGGTTGGGGGGGGGGACAGATACGCAGTATTTT. Protein sequence: CSARLGGGTDTQYF.

The V gene is TRBV25-1, the J gene TRBJ2-1; D remains unclear. CDR3 length: 13 residues. With 9 bases removed from V and 3 bases from J, the gap between germline ends came to 12 bases. CDR1 is MGHDK and CDR2 is SYGVNS in the germline V gene. In DNA form, the CDR3 reads TGTGCCAGTAGTAGCACCGGCTACAATGAGCAGTTCTTC. Translation: CASSSTGYNEQFF.

This clonotype was seen a handful of times. V gene TRBV16 combines with J gene TRBJ1-4, with 8 bases aligning to TRBD1. In germline, CDR1 is KGHSY, CDR2 FQNENV. This CDR3 region has 16 residues. V dropped 2 bases and J dropped 2; count of bases not matched to a gene: 4. The chain's CDR3 is CASSQLDRATNEKLFF. CDR3 coding DNA: TGTGCCAGCAGCCAACTGGACAGGGCCACTAATGAAAAACTGTTTTTT.

This clonotype has at least ten counts. The V gene is TRBV19, the J gene TRBJ1-1, with 7 nucleotides matching TRBD1. CDR3 length equals 12 residues. Germline CDR1 reads LNHDA; CDR2 reads SQIVND (reference sequence). The trim removed 3 bases at V and 10 bases at J, leaving 5 bases unmatched. DNA of the CDR3: TGTGCCAGTAGTATTCGTCAGGGGGGAGCTTTCTTT. This codes for CASSIRQGGAFF.